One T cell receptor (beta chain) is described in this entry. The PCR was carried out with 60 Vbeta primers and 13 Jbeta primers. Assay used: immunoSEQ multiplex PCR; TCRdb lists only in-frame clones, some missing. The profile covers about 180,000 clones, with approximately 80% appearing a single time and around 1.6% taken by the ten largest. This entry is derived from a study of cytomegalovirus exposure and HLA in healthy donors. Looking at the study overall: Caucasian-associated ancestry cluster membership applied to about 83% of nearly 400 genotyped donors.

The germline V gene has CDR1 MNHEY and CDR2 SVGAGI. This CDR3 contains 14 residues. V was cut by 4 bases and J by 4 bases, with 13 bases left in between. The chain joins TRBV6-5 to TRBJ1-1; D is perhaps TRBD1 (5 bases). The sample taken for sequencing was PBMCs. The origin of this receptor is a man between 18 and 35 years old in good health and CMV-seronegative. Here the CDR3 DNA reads TGTGCCAGCAGTTCATCAGGGAAGGGCACTGAAGCTTTCTTT. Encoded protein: CASSSSGKGTEAFF.